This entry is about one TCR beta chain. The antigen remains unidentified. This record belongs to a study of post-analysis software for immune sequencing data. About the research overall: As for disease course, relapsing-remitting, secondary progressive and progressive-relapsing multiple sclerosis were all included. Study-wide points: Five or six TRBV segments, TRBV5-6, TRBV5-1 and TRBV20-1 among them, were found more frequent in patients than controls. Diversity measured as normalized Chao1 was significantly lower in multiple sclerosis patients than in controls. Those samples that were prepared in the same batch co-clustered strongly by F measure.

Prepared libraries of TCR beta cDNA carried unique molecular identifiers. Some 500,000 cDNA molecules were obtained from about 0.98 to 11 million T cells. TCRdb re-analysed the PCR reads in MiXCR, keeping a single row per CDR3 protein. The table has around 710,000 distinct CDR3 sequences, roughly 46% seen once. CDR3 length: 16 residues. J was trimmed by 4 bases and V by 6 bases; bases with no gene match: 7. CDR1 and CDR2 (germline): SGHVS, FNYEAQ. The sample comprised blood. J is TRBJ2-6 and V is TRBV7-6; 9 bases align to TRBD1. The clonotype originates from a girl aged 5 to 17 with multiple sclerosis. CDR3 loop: CASSPQGAQGANVLTF. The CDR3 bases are TGTGCCAGCAGTCCACAGGGGGCGCAAGGGGCCAACGTCCTGACTTTC.